The 25 T cell receptor beta chains in this list originate from one sample, sequenced in a study of technical replicates of blood from several donors. The method was immunoSEQ multiplex PCR; TCRdb's version includes in-frame clones alone and lacks a portion of them. This sample carries roughly 76,000 clones, 70% to 90% of them seen once, and the ten largest clones take roughly 4.9%. Sequenced: PBMCs. Receptors were obtained from a human donor in good health. Some clones in this sample may be carry-over from other donors' samples.

This sequence joins TRBV5-1 and TRBJ2-7, with 9 bases identical to TRBD2. Germline assignment: CDR1 SGHRS and CDR2 YFSETQ. The V gene end was trimmed by 0 bases and the J gene end by 2 bases; junction bases not matched to a gene: 3. CDR3 length: 15 residues. The CDR3 loop reads CASSLASGDTYEQYF. DNA of the CDR3: TGCGCCAGCAGCTTGGCTAGCGGGGACACCTACGAGCAGTACTTC.

The chain is built from TRBV5-6 and TRBJ2-1; D possibly corresponds to TRBD2 (7 bases). Germline V CDR1 and CDR2: SGHDT, YYEEEE. The V end lost 5 bases, the J end lost 7 bases, and 19 bases lay between the germline ends. There are 15 residues in the CDR3. CDR3 region: CASSPGGLGFNEQFF. The CDR3 DNA sequence: TGTGCCAGCAGTCCCGGGGGGCTTGGATTTAATGAGCAGTTCTTC.

The chain uses TRBV7-9 and TRBJ1-1; D might be TRBD1 (6 bases). V lost 5 bases to trimming and J lost 8 bases, with 18 bases between them. This CDR3 spans 14 amino acids. Germline V gives CDR1 SEHNR, CDR2 FQNEAQ (reference sequence). The CDR3 reads CASSGLLRTGEAFF. The CDR3 region has the DNA TGTGCCAGCAGCGGTTTACTGCGTACAGGGGAAGCTTTCTTT. Combining the CDR3 with reference TRBV7-9 and TRBJ1-1 gives the whole variable domain DTGVSQNPRHKITKRGQNVTFRCDPISEHNRLYWYRQTLGQGPEFLTYFQNEAQLEKSRLLSDRFSAERPKGSFSTLEIQRTEQGDSAMYLCASSGLLRTGEAFFGQGTRLTVV.

This clone was counted a few times. The chain carries TRBV4-2 and TRBJ2-7, with TRBD2 identical over 7 bases. The J segment lost 2 bases and the V segment lost 1 base, leaving 5 bases of the junction unmatched. Germline assignment: CDR1 LGHNA and CDR2 YNFKEQ. The CDR3 is 15 residues long. In DNA form, the CDR3 reads TGTGCCAGCAGCCAAGGGGGGGGACGGGCCTACGAGCAGTACTTC. Translation: CASSQGGGRAYEQYF.

This rearrangement joins TRBV11-2 to TRBJ1-5; D not resolved. Trimming removed 0 bases at V and 8 bases at J, with 8 bases between. The CDR3 loop spans 13 amino acids. Germline V gives CDR1 SGHAT, CDR2 FQNNGV. The CDR3 DNA sequence: TGTGCCAGCAGCTTAGATCCAGGAAAGCCCCAGCATTTT. This sequence encodes CASSLDPGKPQHF.

This chain uses TRBV4-1 with TRBJ1-3; 11 nucleotides align to TRBD1. V shed 1 base and J 2 bases; nucleotides not matched to a gene: 13. Germline V gene lookup returns CDR1 MGHRA and CDR2 YSYEKL. There are 20 residues in the CDR3. CDR3 region: CASSQARDRGYLVAGNTIYF. CDR3 in DNA: TGCGCCAGCAGCCAAGCCCGGGACAGGGGGTATCTAGTCGCTGGAAACACCATATATTTT.

The chain links TRBV4-1 to TRBJ2-3, with 7 bases fitting TRBD1. Germline values: CDR1 MGHRA, CDR2 YSYEKL. Trimming took 5 bases from V and 0 from J; bases not matched to a gene: 2. The CDR3 runs 14 residues. As DNA, the CDR3 is TGCGCCAGCAGCAAGACAGGGAGCACAGATACGCAGTATTTT. Protein sequence: CASSKTGSTDTQYF.

V gene TRBV19 combines with J gene TRBJ2-7, with 8 bases matching TRBD2. J was trimmed by 5 bases and V by 2 bases; bases with no gene match: 2. This CDR3 spans 13 amino acids. The germline V gene encodes CDR1 LNHDA and CDR2 SQIVND (reference sequence). The CDR3 reads CASSILSGDEQYF. DNA for the CDR3: TGTGCCAGTAGTATACTTAGCGGGGACGAGCAGTACTTC.

The genes are TRBV4-1 and TRBJ2-7; possible D gene TRBD1, 6 bases. Germline V gene data show CDR1 as MGHRA and CDR2 as YSYEKL. The CDR3 extends over 17 amino acids. Trimming stripped 4 bases from V and 2 bases from J, with 21 bases between. The CDR3 sequence: CASSLIEGEPSPYEQYF. Written as DNA, the CDR3 is TGCGCCAGCAGCCTTATCGAGGGGGAGCCAAGCCCCTACGAGCAGTACTTC.

The V call is TRBV7-8, the J call TRBJ2-1; D may be TRBD2 (6 bases). Germline loops: CDR1 SGHVS, CDR2 FQNEAQ. V was trimmed by 4 bases and J by 0 bases, leaving 16 bases between them. This CDR3 region has 17 residues. CDR3 nucleotides: TGTGCCAGCAGCTACAGTCCAGCGGGCAGCTCCTACAATGAGCAGTTCTTC. Protein sequence: CASSYSPAGSSYNEQFF. The full variable domain, with the rest looked up from reference TRBV7-8 and TRBJ2-1, is GAGVSQSPRYKVAKRGQDVALRCDPISGHVSLFWYQQALGQGPEFLTYFQNEAQLDKSGLPSDRFFAERPEGSVSTLKIQRTQQEDSAVYLCASSYSPAGSSYNEQFFGPGTRLTVL.

The rearrangement uses TRBV11-2 and TRBJ2-1; tentatively, D is TRBD2 (5 bases). The CDR3 spans 16 residues. The V end was cut by 5 bases, the J end by 4 bases, with 18 bases between. Germline loops: CDR1 SGHAT, CDR2 FQNNGV. CDR3 sequence: CASSASFGIEYNEQFF. For the CDR3, the DNA is TGTGCCAGCAGCGCTAGCTTTGGAATTGAGTACAATGAGCAGTTCTTC.

The chain has TRBV18 and TRBJ1-6; D gene unclear. The CDR3 is made up of 15 amino acids. V dropped 5 bases and J dropped 8 bases, with 16 bases sitting between them. CDR1 and CDR2 (germline): KGHSH, LQKENI. CDR3 sequence: CASSTDNTFYSPLHF. The CDR3 bases are TGTGCCAGCTCAACTGACAACACATTCTATTCACCCCTCCACTTT. Together with reference TRBV18 and TRBJ1-6, the CDR3 gives the full variable domain: NAGVMQNPRHLVRRRGQEARLRCSPMKGHSHVYWYRQLPEEGLKFMVYLQKENIIDESGMPKERFSAEFPKEGPSILRIQQVVRGDSAAYFCASSTDNTFYSPLHFGNGTRLTVT.

V usage is TRBV7-9 and J usage is TRBJ1-1, with D perhaps matching TRBD1 (5 bases). The CDR3 loop spans 15 amino acids. V was clipped by 5 bases and J by 3 bases, with 16 bases between them. CDR1 and CDR2 from the germline V gene are SEHNR and FQNEAQ (reference sequence). The CDR3 spells CASSQAGFGDTEAFF. CDR3 nucleotides: TGTGCCAGCAGCCAGGCAGGGTTTGGAGACACTGAAGCTTTCTTT.

Of note for this clone: The junction departs from the called germline gene at one end, perhaps through a read error. The chain links TRBV7-9 to TRBJ2-2; 7 nucleotides match TRBD1. CDR3 length equals 16 residues. CDR1 SEHNR and CDR2 FQNEAQ come from the germline V gene (reference sequence). CDR3 sequence: CASSLVGTANTGELLF. Here the CDR3 DNA reads TGTGCCAGCAGCTTAGTTGGGACAGCGAACACCGGGGAGCTGCTTTTT.

CDR3 nucleotide sequence: TGTGCCAGCACCTGGACAGAAGAGACCCAGTACTTC. Protein: CASTWTEETQYF. The chain uses TRBV5-8 and TRBJ2-5, with D perhaps matching TRBD1 (6 bases). Trimming took off 6 bases at V and 3 bases at J, with 9 bases between the two ends. The V gene's germline CDR1 is SGHTS and CDR2 YDEGEE. This CDR3 spans 12 amino acids.

V gene TRBV12-2 combines with J gene TRBJ2-1; the tabulated D call, TRBD1, remains unverified against the DNA. TRBV12-2 is noted as a pseudogene. The CDR3 covers 14 residues. CDR3 amino acids: CASRLALGQGAEFF. CDR3 coding DNA: TGTGCAAGTCGCTTAGCGCTCGGACAGGGGGCTGAGTTCTTC.

V usage is TRBV18 and J usage is TRBJ2-1, with D possibly being TRBD1 (6 bases). This CDR3 is 15 amino acids long. Trimming removed 3 bases at V and 0 bases at J, with 9 bases between. Germline V gene data show CDR1 as KGHSH and CDR2 as LQKENI. The CDR3 region is CASSPNRDSYNEQFF. The CDR3 DNA reads TGTGCCAGCTCACCGAACAGGGACTCCTACAATGAGCAGTTCTTC.

This rearrangement joins TRBV15 to TRBJ1-1; D gene unclear. Trimming left V 0 bases short and J 4 bases short, with 15 bases between. This CDR3 region has 16 residues. The germline V gene has CDR1 LNHNV and CDR2 YYDKDF (reference sequence). This CDR3 reads CATSRDPREGGTEAFF. The CDR3 region has the DNA TGTGCCACCAGCAGAGATCCCCGGGAAGGCGGCACTGAAGCTTTCTTT.

The rearrangement uses TRBV5-8 and TRBJ1-1; D remains unclear. V dropped 3 bases and J dropped 1 base, with 7 bases sitting between them. The CDR3 is made up of 13 amino acids. Per germline, CDR1 SGHTS and CDR2 YDEGEE. CDR3 sequence (DNA): TGTGCCAGCAGCTCCTCAGGGAACACTGAAGCTTTCTTT. Its translation is CASSSSGNTEAFF. Variable domain in full (rest from reference TRBV5-8 and TRBJ1-1): EAGVTQSPTHLIKTRGQQATLRCSPISGHTSVYWYQQALGLGLQFLLWYDEGEERNRGNFPPRFSGRQFPNYSSELNVNALELEDSALYLCASSSSGNTEAFFGQGTRLTVV.

This clone was counted a single time. The CDR3 protein is CASSPLGGDTEAFF. CDR3 DNA: TGTGCCAGCAGCCCGCTCGGGGGGGACACTGAAGCTTTCTTT. The chain has TRBV4-2 and TRBJ1-1; D possibly corresponds to TRBD1 (5 bases). Germline V gene data show CDR1 as LGHNA and CDR2 as YNFKEQ. This CDR3 spans 14 amino acids. V was shortened by 4 bases and J by 3 bases, with 12 bases between the two germline ends.

The chain uses TRBV11-2 and TRBJ1-2, with 7 bases matching TRBD1. The J segment lost 8 bases and the V segment lost 1 base, leaving 4 bases of the junction unmatched. The CDR3 length is 13 residues. Germline V gene sequence: CDR1 SGHAT, CDR2 FQNNGV. CDR3 nucleotide sequence: TGTGCCAGCAGCTTAGGACAGGGTAGAGGCTACACCTTC. Translation: CASSLGQGRGYTF.

The J gene is TRBJ2-1, the V gene TRBV6-5; maybe TRBD2 (6 bases). The CDR3 length is 14 residues. Germline assignment: CDR1 MNHEY and CDR2 SVGAGI. V shed 2 bases and J shed 14 bases, with 19 bases lying between them. This CDR3 is CASSYTPGDSKKFF. The CDR3 DNA reads as TGTGCCAGCAGTTACACTCCGGGAGACAGTAAAAAGTTCTTC.

The rearrangement uses TRBV2 and TRBJ2-1; D ambiguous. This CDR3 is 13 amino acids long. Trimming took off 10 bases at V and 2 bases at J, with 12 bases between the two ends. Germline CDR1 and CDR2: SNHLY and FYNNEI. CDR3: CATISRAYNEQFF. The CDR3 nucleotides read TGTGCCACCATATCCCGGGCCTACAATGAGCAGTTCTTC.

This clone occurred once. The V call is TRBV10-3, the J call TRBJ2-2, with D perhaps matching TRBD2 (6 bases). CDR3 length equals 12 residues. In germline, CDR1 is ENHRY, CDR2 SYGVKD. V was cut by 10 bases and J by 5 bases, with 11 bases left in between. The CDR3 loop is CASRENTGELFF. The DNA of the CDR3 is TGTGCCAGCCGGGAGAATACCGGGGAGCTGTTTTTT.

The chain employs TRBV4-1 and TRBJ2-3, with 10 bases aligning to TRBD2. Trimming took 0 bases from V and 6 from J; bases not matched to a gene: 12. CDR3 length equals 18 residues. Germline V gene data show CDR1 as MGHRA and CDR2 as YSYEKL. The CDR3 spells CASSQEPPSGGHRDTQYF. The CDR3, as DNA: TGCGCCAGCAGCCAAGAACCCCCTAGCGGGGGCCACCGGGATACGCAGTATTTT.